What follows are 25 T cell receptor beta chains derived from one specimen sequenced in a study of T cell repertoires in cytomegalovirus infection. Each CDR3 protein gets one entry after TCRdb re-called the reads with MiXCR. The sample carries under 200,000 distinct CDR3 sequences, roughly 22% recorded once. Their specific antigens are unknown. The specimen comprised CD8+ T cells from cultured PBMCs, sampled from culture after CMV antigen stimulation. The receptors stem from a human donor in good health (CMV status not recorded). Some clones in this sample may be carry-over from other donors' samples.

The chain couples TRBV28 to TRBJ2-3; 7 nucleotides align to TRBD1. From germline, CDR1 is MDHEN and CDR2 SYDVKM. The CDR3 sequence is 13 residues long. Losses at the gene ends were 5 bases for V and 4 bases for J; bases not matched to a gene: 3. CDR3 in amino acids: CASSPTGSDTQYF. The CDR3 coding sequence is TGTGCCAGCAGTCCGACAGGGTCAGATACGCAGTATTTT. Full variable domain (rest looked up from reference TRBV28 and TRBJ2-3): DVKVTQSSRYLVKRTGEKVFLECVQDMDHENMFWYRQDPGLGLRLIYFSYDVKMKEKGDIPEGYSVSREKKERFSLILESASTNQTSMYLCASSPTGSDTQYFGPGTRLTVL.

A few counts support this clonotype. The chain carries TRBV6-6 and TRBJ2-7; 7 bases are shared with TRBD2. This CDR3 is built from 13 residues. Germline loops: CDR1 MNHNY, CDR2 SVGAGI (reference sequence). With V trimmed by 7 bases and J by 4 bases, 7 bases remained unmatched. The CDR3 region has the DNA TGTGCCAGCATCGACGGGGGGAATTACGAGCAGTACTTC. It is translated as CASIDGGNYEQYF.

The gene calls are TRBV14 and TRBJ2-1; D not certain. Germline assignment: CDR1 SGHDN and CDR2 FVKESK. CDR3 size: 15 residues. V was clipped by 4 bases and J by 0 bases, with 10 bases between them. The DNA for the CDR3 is TGTGCCAGCAGCCCCAGCGAATACTCCTACAATGAGCAGTTCTTC. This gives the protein CASSPSEYSYNEQFF.

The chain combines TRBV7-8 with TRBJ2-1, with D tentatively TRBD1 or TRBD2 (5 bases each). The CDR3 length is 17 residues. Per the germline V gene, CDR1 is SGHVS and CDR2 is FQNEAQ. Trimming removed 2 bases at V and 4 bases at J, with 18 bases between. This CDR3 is CASSLSPEGQGYNEQFF. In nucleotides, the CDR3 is TGTGCCAGCAGCTTATCACCTGAGGGGCAGGGATACAATGAGCAGTTCTTC.

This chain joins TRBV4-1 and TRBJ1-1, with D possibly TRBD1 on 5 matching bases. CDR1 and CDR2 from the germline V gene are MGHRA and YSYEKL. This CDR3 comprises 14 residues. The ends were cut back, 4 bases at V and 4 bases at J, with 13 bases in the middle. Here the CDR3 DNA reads TGCGCCAGCAGCCGTCAAGGGGTGGGCACTGAAGCTTTCTTT. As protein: CASSRQGVGTEAFF.

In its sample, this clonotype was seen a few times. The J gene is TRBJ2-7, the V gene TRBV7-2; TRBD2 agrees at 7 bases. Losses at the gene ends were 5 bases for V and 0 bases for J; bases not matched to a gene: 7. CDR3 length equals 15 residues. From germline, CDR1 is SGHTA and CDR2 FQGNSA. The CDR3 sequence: CASSLWGGPSYEQYF. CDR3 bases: TGTGCCAGCAGCCTGTGGGGAGGGCCCTCCTACGAGCAGTACTTC.

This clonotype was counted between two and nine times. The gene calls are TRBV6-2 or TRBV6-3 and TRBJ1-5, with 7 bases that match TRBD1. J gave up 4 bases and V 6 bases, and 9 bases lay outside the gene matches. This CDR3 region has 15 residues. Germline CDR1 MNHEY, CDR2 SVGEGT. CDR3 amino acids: CASSPQGFSNQPQHF. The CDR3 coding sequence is TGTGCCAGCAGCCCACAGGGGTTTAGTAATCAGCCCCAGCATTTT.

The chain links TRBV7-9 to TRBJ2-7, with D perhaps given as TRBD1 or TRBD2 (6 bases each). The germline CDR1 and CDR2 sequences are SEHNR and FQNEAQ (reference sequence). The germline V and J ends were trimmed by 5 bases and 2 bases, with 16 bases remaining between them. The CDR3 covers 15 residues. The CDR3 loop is CASSAQGLSPYEQYF. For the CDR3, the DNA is TGTGCCAGCAGCGCACAGGGACTCTCCCCCTACGAGCAGTACTTC.

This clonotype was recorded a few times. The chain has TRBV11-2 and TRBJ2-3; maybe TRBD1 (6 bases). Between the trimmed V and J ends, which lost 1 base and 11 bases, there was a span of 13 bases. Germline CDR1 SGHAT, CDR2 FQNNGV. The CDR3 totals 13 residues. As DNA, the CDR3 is TGTGCCAGCAGCTTAGCCGGGTCACAGGGGCAGTATTTT. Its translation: CASSLAGSQGQYF.

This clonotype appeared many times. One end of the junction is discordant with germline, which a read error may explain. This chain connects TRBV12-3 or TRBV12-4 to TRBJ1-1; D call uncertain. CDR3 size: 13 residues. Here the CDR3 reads CASSLGKNTEAFF. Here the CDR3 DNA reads TGTGCCAGCAGCTTAGGGAAAAACACTGAAGCTTTCTTT.

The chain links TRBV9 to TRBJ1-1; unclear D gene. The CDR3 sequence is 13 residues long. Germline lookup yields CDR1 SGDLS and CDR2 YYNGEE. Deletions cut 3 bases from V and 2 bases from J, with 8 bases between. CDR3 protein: CASSGGDNTEAFF. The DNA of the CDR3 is TGTGCCAGCAGCGGAGGTGATAACACTGAAGCTTTCTTT.

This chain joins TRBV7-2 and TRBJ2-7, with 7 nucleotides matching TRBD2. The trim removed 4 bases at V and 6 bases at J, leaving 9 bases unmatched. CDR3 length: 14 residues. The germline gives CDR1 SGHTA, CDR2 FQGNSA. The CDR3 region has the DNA TGTGCCAGCAGCTACGGGACTAATCCGGGCGAGCAGTACTTC. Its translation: CASSYGTNPGEQYF.

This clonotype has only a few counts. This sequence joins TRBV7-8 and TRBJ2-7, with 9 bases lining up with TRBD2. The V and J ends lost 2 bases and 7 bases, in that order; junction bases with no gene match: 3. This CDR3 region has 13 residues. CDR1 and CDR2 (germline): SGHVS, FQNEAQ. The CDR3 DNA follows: TGTGCCAGCAGCTTACCAGGACTAGCGGAGCAGTACTTC. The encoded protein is CASSLPGLAEQYF.

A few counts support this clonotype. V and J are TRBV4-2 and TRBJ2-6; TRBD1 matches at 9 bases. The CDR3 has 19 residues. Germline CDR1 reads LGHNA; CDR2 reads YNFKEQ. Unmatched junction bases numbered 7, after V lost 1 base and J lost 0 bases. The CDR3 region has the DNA TGTGCCAGCAGCCAAGCAGGGACAGGGTATTTCTCTGGGGCCAACGTCCTGACTTTC. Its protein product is CASSQAGTGYFSGANVLTF.

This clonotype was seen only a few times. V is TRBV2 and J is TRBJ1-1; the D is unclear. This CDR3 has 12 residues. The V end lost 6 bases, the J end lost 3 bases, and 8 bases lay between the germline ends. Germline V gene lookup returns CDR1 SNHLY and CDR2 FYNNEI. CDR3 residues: CASRTVYTEAFF. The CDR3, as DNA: TGTGCCAGCAGAACTGTCTACACTGAAGCTTTCTTT.

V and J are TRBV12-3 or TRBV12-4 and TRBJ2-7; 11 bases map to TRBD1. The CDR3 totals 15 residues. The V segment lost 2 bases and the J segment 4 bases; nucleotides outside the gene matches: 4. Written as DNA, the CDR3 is TGTGCCAGCAGTTTAATGGACAGGGGGCAGTACGAGCAGTACTTC. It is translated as CASSLMDRGQYEQYF.

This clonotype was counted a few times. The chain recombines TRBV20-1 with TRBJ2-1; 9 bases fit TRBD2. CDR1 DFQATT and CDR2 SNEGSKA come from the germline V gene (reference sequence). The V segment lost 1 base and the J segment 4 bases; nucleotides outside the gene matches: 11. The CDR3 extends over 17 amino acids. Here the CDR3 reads CSARGVGLAGTYNEQFF. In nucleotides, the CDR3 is TGCAGTGCTAGAGGGGTGGGGCTAGCGGGGACGTACAATGAGCAGTTCTTC.

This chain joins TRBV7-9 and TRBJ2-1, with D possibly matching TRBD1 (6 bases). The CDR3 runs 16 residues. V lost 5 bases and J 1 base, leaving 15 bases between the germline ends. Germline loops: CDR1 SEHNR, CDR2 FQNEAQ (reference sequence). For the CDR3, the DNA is TGTGCCAGCAGCCCTTCACAGGGAACTTCCTACAATGAGCAGTTCTTC. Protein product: CASSPSQGTSYNEQFF. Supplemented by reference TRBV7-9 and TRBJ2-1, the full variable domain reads DTGVSQNPRHKITKRGQNVTFRCDPISEHNRLYWYRQTLGQGPEFLTYFQNEAQLEKSRLLSDRFSAERPKGSFSTLEIQRTEQGDSAMYLCASSPSQGTSYNEQFFGPGTRLTVL.

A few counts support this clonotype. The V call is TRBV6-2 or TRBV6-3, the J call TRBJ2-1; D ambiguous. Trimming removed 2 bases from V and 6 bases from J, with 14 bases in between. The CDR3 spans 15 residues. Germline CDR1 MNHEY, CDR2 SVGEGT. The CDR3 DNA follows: TGTGCCAGCAGTTACGTTGGGTTACCCTCCAATGAGCAGTTCTTC. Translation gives CASSYVGLPSNEQFF.

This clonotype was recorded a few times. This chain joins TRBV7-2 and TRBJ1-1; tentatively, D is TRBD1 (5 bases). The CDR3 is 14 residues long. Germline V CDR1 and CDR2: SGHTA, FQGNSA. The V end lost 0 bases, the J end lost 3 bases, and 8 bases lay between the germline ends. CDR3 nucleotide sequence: TGTGCCAGCAGCTTAGCGGTAGGGGACACTGAAGCTTTCTTT. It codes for CASSLAVGDTEAFF.

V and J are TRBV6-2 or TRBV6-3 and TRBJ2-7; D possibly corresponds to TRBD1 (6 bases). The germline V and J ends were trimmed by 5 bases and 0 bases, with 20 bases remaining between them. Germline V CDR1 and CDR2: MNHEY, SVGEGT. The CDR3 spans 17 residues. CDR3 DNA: TGTGCCAGCAGTCGCGAGGACAGCCCTTTGAGCTCCTACGAGCAGTACTTC. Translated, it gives CASSREDSPLSSYEQYF.

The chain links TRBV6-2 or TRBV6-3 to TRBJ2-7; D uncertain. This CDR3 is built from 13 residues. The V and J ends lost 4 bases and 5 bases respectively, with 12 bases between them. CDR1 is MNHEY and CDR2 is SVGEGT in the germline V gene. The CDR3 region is CASSSGPLDEQYF. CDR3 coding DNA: TGTGCCAGCAGTTCCGGACCGCTGGACGAGCAGTACTTC.

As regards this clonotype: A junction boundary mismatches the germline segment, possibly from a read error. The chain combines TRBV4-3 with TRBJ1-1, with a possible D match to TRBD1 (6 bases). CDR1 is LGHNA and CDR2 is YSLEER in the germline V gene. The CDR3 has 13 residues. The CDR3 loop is CASSQGRGTEAFF. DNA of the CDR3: TGTGCCAGCAGCCAGGGTAGGGGGACTGAAGCTTTCTTT.

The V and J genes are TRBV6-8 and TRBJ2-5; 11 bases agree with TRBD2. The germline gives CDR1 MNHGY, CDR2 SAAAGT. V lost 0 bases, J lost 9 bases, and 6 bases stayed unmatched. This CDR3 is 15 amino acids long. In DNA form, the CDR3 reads TGTGCCAGCAGTTACTCTAGCGGGGGGGCGGCGGCCCAGTACTTC. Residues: CASSYSSGGAAAQYF.

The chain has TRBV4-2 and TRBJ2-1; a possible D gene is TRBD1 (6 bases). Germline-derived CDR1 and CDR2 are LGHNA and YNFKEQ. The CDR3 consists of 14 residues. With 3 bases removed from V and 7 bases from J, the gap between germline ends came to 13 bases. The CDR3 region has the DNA TGTGCCAGCAGCCAGGCCGGGACACGGAATGAGCAGTTCTTC. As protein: CASSQAGTRNEQFF.